A single sample is the source of the 30 T cell receptor beta chains below, sequenced in a study of blood T cell repertoires in COVID-19. TCRdb's table, derived via immunoSEQ multiplex PCR, lists solely in-frame clones and lacks some. The sample yields about 170,000 clones, about four fifths seen once. The sample taken for sequencing was peripheral blood. The origin of the receptors is a woman older than 75 with acute or convalescent COVID-19.

The V and J genes are TRBV6-1 and TRBJ1-3; D is undetermined. Germline assignment: CDR1 MNHNS and CDR2 SASEGT. Trimming took off 2 bases at V and 7 bases at J, with 6 bases between the two ends. This CDR3 is built from 12 residues. The CDR3 DNA follows: TGTGCCAGCAGTGAAATGGAGAACACCATATATTTT. Translated: CASSEMENTIYF.

As concerns this clone: At the DNA level, this CDR3 is encoded by other sequences in the same sample as well. V usage is TRBV28 and J usage is TRBJ1-2, with TRBD1 identical over 7 bases. The CDR3 runs to 13 residues. V gave up 5 bases and J gave up 2 bases; unmatched junction bases: 2. Germline values: CDR1 MDHEN, CDR2 SYDVKM. The CDR3 region has the DNA TGTGCCAGCAGTCTGACAGGGAACTATGGCTACACCTTC. Its protein product is CASSLTGNYGYTF.

A single count supports this clone. The V gene is TRBV3-1 (or the pseudogene TRBV3-2), the J gene TRBJ2-1; TRBD2 matches at 9 bases. The CDR3 has 16 amino acids. J gave up 7 bases and V 4 bases, and 11 bases lay outside the gene matches. From germline, CDR1 is LGHDT and CDR2 YNNKEL (reference sequence). CDR3: CASSPSAQRGANEQFF. CDR3 nucleotides: TGTGCCAGCAGCCCCAGTGCTCAGCGGGGGGCGAATGAGCAGTTCTTC.

The chain carries TRBV11-2 and TRBJ2-1; D possibly corresponds to TRBD2 (6 bases). Germline lookup yields CDR1 SGHAT and CDR2 FQNNGV. V lost 1 base, J lost 0 bases, and 7 bases lay in between. The CDR3 runs 15 residues. The CDR3 loop is CASSLVGGSYNEQFF. The DNA for the CDR3 is TGTGCCAGCAGCTTAGTGGGGGGCTCCTACAATGAGCAGTTCTTC.

The rearrangement joins TRBV5-1 to TRBJ2-1; 8 positions agree with TRBD2. The CDR3 loop spans 13 amino acids. Trimming at V came to 4 bases and at J to 7 bases, leaving 4 bases not matched to a gene. The germline gives CDR1 SGHRS, CDR2 YFSETQ. The CDR3 is CASSPGTSNEQFF. The CDR3 DNA is TGCGCCAGCAGCCCCGGGACTAGTAATGAGCAGTTCTTC.

The CDR3 region is CASSKEGGGANEQFF. CDR3 nucleotide sequence: TGTGCCAGCAGCAAAGAGGGTGGGGGGGCGAATGAGCAGTTCTTC. This sequence joins TRBV21-1 and TRBJ2-1; the table names TRBD2, a call not compared with the DNA. TRBV21-1 constitutes a pseudogene. The CDR3 consists of 15 residues.

This clone was recorded a few times. The CDR3 nucleotides read TGTGCCAGCAGCTTAGGACAGGGGTATCAGCCCCAGCATTTT. This gives the protein CASSLGQGYQPQHF. The rearrangement joins TRBV5-5 to TRBJ1-5; 9 nucleotides align to TRBD1. Germline V gene sequence: CDR1 SGHKS, CDR2 YYEKEE (reference sequence). V dropped 2 bases and J dropped 5; count of bases not matched to a gene: 2. This CDR3 contains 14 residues.

Only a few counts were recorded for this clone. The chain couples TRBV3-1 (or the pseudogene TRBV3-2) to TRBJ2-1; 11 positions agree with TRBD2. Germline V gene lookup returns CDR1 LGHDT and CDR2 YNNKEL (reference sequence). The CDR3 covers 17 residues. J was trimmed by 6 bases and V by 4 bases; bases with no gene match: 11. DNA for the CDR3: TGTGCCAGCAGCCTCCGGGGAAGACTAGCGGGAATCAATGAGCAGTTCTTC. Its protein product is CASSLRGRLAGINEQFF.

V gene TRBV4-1 combines with J gene TRBJ2-1, with a tentative D call TRBD2 (5 bases). This CDR3 is built from 16 residues. In germline, CDR1 is MGHRA, CDR2 YSYEKL. The germline V and J ends were trimmed by 1 base and 7 bases, with 17 bases remaining between them. CDR3 loop: CASSQVGSGKANEQFF. The CDR3 nucleotides read TGCGCCAGCAGCCAAGTTGGATCCGGGAAAGCGAATGAGCAGTTCTTC.

The V call is TRBV30, the J call TRBJ1-1; D perhaps matches TRBD1 (5 bases). The V end was cut by 1 base, the J end by 1 base, with 10 bases between. The germline V gene has CDR1 GTSNPN and CDR2 SVGIG (reference sequence). CDR3 size: 14 residues. CDR3 sequence reads: CAWSAGLRNTEAFF. DNA for the CDR3: TGTGCCTGGAGTGCGGGACTGAGGAACACTGAAGCTTTCTTT.

This clone was seen more than once but under ten times. The J gene is TRBJ1-1, the V gene TRBV7-9; 9 bases line up with TRBD1. After removal of 5 bases from V and 1 base from J, the junction contained 5 bases not matched to a gene. CDR3 length: 15 residues. The germline gives CDR1 SEHNR, CDR2 FQNEAQ (reference sequence). The CDR3 sequence is CASSRTDRGNTEAFF. CDR3 bases: TGTGCCAGCAGCCGTACGGACAGGGGGAACACTGAAGCTTTCTTT.

This clone was found once. The rearrangement links TRBV29-1 to TRBJ1-1; 10 nucleotides match TRBD1. Germline CDR1 reads SQVTM; CDR2 reads ANQGSEA. Unmatched junction bases numbered 1, after V lost 3 bases and J lost 0 bases. The CDR3 runs 14 residues. CDR3 DNA: TGCAGCGTTGAGACAGGGGGCCTGAACACTGAAGCTTTCTTT. Translation: CSVETGGLNTEAFF.

The genes are TRBV5-4 and TRBJ2-1; the match to TRBD2 covers 7 bases. The V segment lost 4 bases and the J segment 15 bases; nucleotides outside the gene matches: 22. This CDR3 contains 16 residues. Germline loops: CDR1 SGHNT, CDR2 YYREEE (reference sequence). The CDR3, as DNA: TGTGCCAGCAGCCTGGGGTCACCGGGGGGACCGGGTGGATCGTTCTTC. Translation: CASSLGSPGGPGGSFF.

The V gene is TRBV5-1, the J gene TRBJ2-5; the match to TRBD1 covers 8 bases. The CDR3 sequence is 16 residues long. Germline CDR1 reads SGHRS; CDR2 reads YFSETQ. Trimming cost V 0 bases and J 1 base; bases outside gene matches: 5. The CDR3 sequence: CASSLEARGPQETQYF. The CDR3 nucleotides are TGCGCCAGCAGCTTGGAGGCCAGGGGGCCCCAAGAGACCCAGTACTTC. The full variable domain, rest sourced from reference TRBV5-1 and TRBJ2-5, is KAGVTQTPRYLIKTRGQQVTLSCSPISGHRSVSWYQQTPGQGLQFLFEYFSETQRNKGNFPGRFSGRQFSNSRSEMNVSTLELGDSALYLCASSLEARGPQETQYFGPGTRLLVL.

This clone is categorized as medium-sized. The chain employs TRBV4-1 and TRBJ2-7; 8 bases map to TRBD1. The CDR3 covers 16 residues. CDR1 MGHRA and CDR2 YSYEKL come from the germline V gene. V dropped 0 bases and J dropped 0; count of bases not matched to a gene: 4. CDR3: CASSQEATGASYEQYF. The CDR3 bases are TGCGCCAGCAGCCAAGAAGCGACAGGGGCCTCCTACGAGCAGTACTTC.

This clone appeared once. V and J are TRBV29-1 and TRBJ2-3; D call uncertain. Looked up from germline, CDR1 is SQVTM and CDR2 is ANQGSEA. The CDR3 is 13 residues long. CDR3 DNA: TGCAAGGCCCCCGGGTCCCTGGGAGATACGCAGTATTTT. As protein: CKAPGSLGDTQYF.

This chain links TRBV15 with TRBJ1-4, with D uncertain. CDR3 length: 15 residues. Germline V lookup: CDR1 LNHNV, CDR2 YYDKDF (reference sequence). Trimming left V 1 base short and J 6 bases short, with 12 bases between. The DNA of the CDR3 is TGTGCCACCAGCAGAGGGGAGGGAATCTATGAAAAACTGTTTTTT. This encodes CATSRGEGIYEKLFF.

The V call is TRBV3-1 (or the pseudogene TRBV3-2), the J call TRBJ1-5; D gene ambiguous. The CDR3 sequence is 13 residues long. CDR1 is LGHDT and CDR2 is YNNKEL in the germline V gene (reference sequence). Trimming shortened V by 1 base and J by 11 bases, and 12 bases separated the two germline ends. CDR3 in amino acids: CASSQGASQAQHF. CDR3 coding DNA: TGTGCCAGCAGCCAAGGGGCCTCCCAAGCCCAGCATTTT.

The V gene is TRBV9, the J gene TRBJ2-2; the D is unclear. This CDR3 has 13 amino acids. Germline values: CDR1 SGDLS, CDR2 YYNGEE. The V gene lost 2 bases and the J gene lost 5 bases, with 7 bases spanning the gap. The CDR3 loop reads CASSVVGTGELFF. Here the CDR3 DNA reads TGTGCCAGCAGCGTGGTCGGGACCGGGGAGCTGTTTTTT.

This clone was seen a few times. This chain connects TRBV5-4 to TRBJ1-2; TRBD1 agrees at 7 bases. The junction had 5 bases not matched to a gene; V was cut back by 2 bases and J by 7 bases. Germline V gene data show CDR1 as SGHNT and CDR2 as YYREEE (reference sequence). CDR3 length equals 13 residues. This CDR3 is CASSFTGVSGYTF. The CDR3, as DNA: TGTGCCAGCAGCTTTACAGGGGTATCTGGCTACACCTTC.

The chain combines TRBV11-2 with TRBJ2-1; TRBD1 matches 7 bases. Trimming cost V 5 bases and J 8 bases; bases outside gene matches: 6. CDR3 length: 13 residues. Germline CDR1 SGHAT, CDR2 FQNNGV. The CDR3 DNA reads as TGTGCCAGCAGCACAAACAGGGGATATGAGCAGTTCTTC. Protein sequence: CASSTNRGYEQFF.

V gene TRBV19 combines with J gene TRBJ1-5; D is uncertain. The ends were cut back, 6 bases at V and 5 bases at J, with 17 bases in the middle. Germline V gene sequence: CDR1 LNHDA, CDR2 SQIVND (reference sequence). The CDR3 sequence is 15 residues long. The CDR3 region has the DNA TGTGCCAGTAGCACGACCGGGAGGGATTATCAGCCCCAGCATTTT. Protein: CASSTTGRDYQPQHF.

The rearrangement links TRBV5-1 to TRBJ2-7; tentative D call: TRBD2 (6 bases). V dropped 4 bases and J dropped 4 bases, with 15 bases sitting between them. Germline CDR1 and CDR2: SGHRS and YFSETQ. This CDR3 contains 14 residues. DNA for the CDR3: TGCGCCAGCAGCCCTTGGAGGGTTCCGTACGAGCAGTACTTC. It codes for CASSPWRVPYEQYF.

The V and J genes are TRBV19 and TRBJ1-4; TRBD1 aligns across 10 bases. V shed 8 bases and J 3 bases; nucleotides not matched to a gene: 3. Germline V gene data show CDR1 as LNHDA and CDR2 as SQIVND (reference sequence). This CDR3 region has 14 residues. CDR3 protein: CASGQGGSNEKLFF. For the CDR3, the DNA is TGTGCCAGTGGACAGGGGGGTTCTAATGAAAAACTGTTTTTT.

The chain employs TRBV19 and TRBJ1-1; TRBD1 matches at 11 bases. The ends lost 4 bases at V and 5 bases at J; junction bases unmatched: 3. Germline V gene data show CDR1 as LNHDA and CDR2 as SQIVND (reference sequence). CDR3 length: 14 amino acids. CDR3 sequence (DNA): TGTGCCAGTAGTACGGGACAGGGGGTGACTGAAGCTTTCTTT. It encodes CASSTGQGVTEAFF.

The chain employs TRBV19 and TRBJ1-5; D ambiguous. The CDR3 is 14 amino acids. CDR1 and CDR2 (germline): LNHDA, SQIVND (reference sequence). The V end was cut by 1 base, the J end by 5 bases, with 9 bases between. The CDR3 loop reads CASSIGGWDQPQHF. CDR3 DNA sequence: TGTGCCAGTAGTATAGGCGGGTGGGATCAGCCCCAGCATTTT.

The rearrangement uses TRBV6-2 or TRBV6-3 and TRBJ1-2, with TRBD1 as a possible D gene (5 bases). CDR1 and CDR2 (germline): MNHEY, SVGEGT. This CDR3 spans 13 amino acids. V was pared by 6 bases and J by 0 bases, with 8 bases between. In DNA form, the CDR3 reads TGTGCCAGCAGCCTACAGGCTAACTATGGCTACACCTTC. Translation: CASSLQANYGYTF.

There are a few counts of this clone. The V call is TRBV5-1, the J call TRBJ1-4; D not certain. Between the trimmed V and J ends, which lost 4 bases and 2 bases, there was a span of 9 bases. From germline, CDR1 is SGHRS and CDR2 YFSETQ. The CDR3 runs 14 residues. Here the CDR3 DNA reads TGCGCCAGCAGCCTGGATACTACTAATGAAAAACTGTTTTTT. Protein: CASSLDTTNEKLFF.

This clone is a singleton in its sample. For the CDR3, the DNA is TGTGCCAGCCTCGGACAGTTAGTGGAGCCCCAGCATTTT. It yields the protein CASLGQLVEPQHF. V usage is TRBV19 and J usage is TRBJ1-5, with TRBD1 as a possible D gene (6 bases). Germline loops: CDR1 LNHDA, CDR2 SQIVND (reference sequence). This CDR3 spans 13 amino acids. Trimming took 9 bases from V and 8 from J, leaving 17 bases between them.

V and J are TRBV10-2 and TRBJ2-2; the D is unclear. The germline CDR1 and CDR2 sequences are WSHSY and SAAADI. The CDR3 covers 14 residues. V lost 7 bases and J lost 1, with 10 bases in between. The CDR3 sequence is CASMWAGNTGELFF. The CDR3 DNA follows: TGCGCCAGCATGTGGGCAGGGAACACCGGGGAGCTGTTTTTT.